This T cell receptor (beta chain) originates from a study of PD-L1 blockade in urothelial cancer. In the study overall: Previous chemotherapy exposure amounted to 0 to 3 regimens for patients. Researchers found blood samples held a median of roughly 140,000 T cells.

TCRdb's copy holds only in-frame clones and misses some; the assay was immunoSEQ multiplex PCR. The top ten clones hold 4.5% to 5.5% of a sample with 70,000 to 75,000 clones, about 85% of them seen once. Study outcomes and limitations: Below-median pretreatment blood TCR clonality was associated with improved progression-free and overall survival.

Patients' cancers were locally advanced or metastatic urothelial carcinomas. Comments on this clone: Antigen unknown.

Germline values: CDR1 SGHTA, CDR2 FQGNSA. Trimming stripped 1 base from V and 3 bases from J, with 13 bases between. The CDR3 consists of 15 residues. This receptor was taken from a man in his sixties or seventies with urothelial cancer. The sequencing here drew on PBMCs, taken around atezolizumab (anti-PD-L1) treatment. V is TRBV7-2 and J is TRBJ2-7; no clear D gene. CDR3 sequence (DNA): TGTGCCAGCAGCTTAGGGGCGAATTCGGTCTACGAGCAGTACTTC. It translates to CASSLGANSVYEQYF.